This entry concerns a single T cell receptor (beta chain). The data derive from a study of T cells in Graves' hyperthyroidism and ophthalmopathy. Study-level background: Peripheral blood draws took place at initial diagnosis, ahead of any treatment.

This CDR3 region has 13 residues. With 3 bases removed from V and 5 bases from J, the gap between germline ends came to 10 bases. Germline V lookup: CDR1 SGHTA, CDR2 FQGNSA. Authors of the study amplified TCR beta CDR3 regions from RNA transcripts. TCR CDR3 regions were first amplified by RT-PCR with HTBI primers. TCRdb ran MiXCR on the multiplex PCR reads and lists one entry per CDR3 protein. The table lists more than 45,000 distinct CDR3 sequences, 49% of them singletons. Patients with ophthalmopathy all had a Clinical Activity Score of at least 3, a NOSPECS grade of at least 4 and duration under 3 months. Uncontrolled infection, other autoimmune disease, pregnancy or lactation led to exclusion. Every diagnosis used clinical symptoms, serum thyroxine and TRAb, thyroid ultrasound and orbital computed tomography.

The source is a woman in her 30s with Graves' ophthalmopathy. The chain joins TRBV7-2 to TRBJ2-5, with D unresolved. The sample was blood. The CDR3 loop is CASSFQTGETQYF. The CDR3 coding sequence is TGTGCCAGCAGCTTCCAGACTGGGGAGACCCAGTACTTC.